This passage covers 13 T cell receptor beta chains from one sample sequenced in a study of blood T cell repertoires in COVID-19 (TCRdb year 2020). Receptor amplification or capture employed the immunoSEQ multiplex PCR assay. As stored in TCRdb, this immuneACCESS dataset retains in-frame rearrangements with V and J assigned. A fraction of the clones does not appear; measured against another copy, unresolved V genes explain less than half of the discrepancy, and the remainder lacks a known reason. The sample yields under 250,000 clones; about 84% were counted once. 12% of the sample belongs to the ten largest clones. What was sequenced was peripheral blood. These receptors came from a man older than 75 with acute or convalescent COVID-19.

The chain links TRBV5-1 to TRBJ1-1; no reliable D call. The germline gives CDR1 SGHRS, CDR2 YFSETQ. CDR3 length: 14 amino acids. The V gene lost 0 bases and the J gene lost 1 base, with 7 bases spanning the gap. CDR3 DNA sequence: TGCGCCAGCAGCTTGGAGTACGGGAACACTGAAGCTTTCTTT. Its protein product is CASSLEYGNTEAFF.

The CDR3 spells CAISASGLIEQFF. CDR3 DNA: TGTGCCATCAGTGCTAGCGGGCTCATTGAGCAGTTCTTC. V gene TRBV10-3 combines with J gene TRBJ2-1, with TRBD2 matching 8 bases. The germline CDR1 and CDR2 sequences are ENHRY and SYGVKD. Trimming removed 4 bases from V and 9 bases from J; junction bases left unmatched: 5. CDR3 length equals 13 residues.

V gene TRBV5-4 combines with J gene TRBJ2-2; TRBD2 aligns across 12 bases. The CDR3 covers 18 residues. Germline CDR1 and CDR2: SGHNT and YYREEE (reference sequence). The trim removed 0 bases at V and 4 bases at J, leaving 7 bases unmatched. The CDR3 DNA reads as TGTGCCAGCAGCTTGGGGCTAGCGGGAGGGCTGGGCACCGGGGAGCTGTTTTTT. Translation: CASSLGLAGGLGTGELFF. The full variable domain, its missing parts supplied by reference TRBV5-4 and TRBJ2-2, is ETGVTQSPTHLIKTRGQQVTLRCSSQSGHNTVSWYQQALGQGPQFIFQYYREEENGRGNFPPRFSGLQFPNYSSELNVNALELDDSALYLCASSLGLAGGLGTGELFFGEGSRLTVL.

The V call is TRBV19, the J call TRBJ1-1; maybe TRBD1 (5 bases). The CDR3 spans 15 residues. CDR1 LNHDA and CDR2 SQIVND come from the germline V gene (reference sequence). Trimming left V 3 bases short and J 0 bases short, with 11 bases between. In nucleotides, the CDR3 is TGTGCCAGTAGTATCCGCCAGGGCTTGAACACTGAAGCTTTCTTT. Its translation: CASSIRQGLNTEAFF.

The chain has TRBV28 and TRBJ1-1; TRBD1 is a possible D gene (6 bases). CDR1 and CDR2 (germline): MDHEN, SYDVKM. Deletions cut 10 bases from V and 7 bases from J, with 19 bases between. This CDR3 is built from 13 residues. The CDR3 coding sequence is TGTGCCATCACTCCAGGGACACCTTATGAAGCTTTCTTT. Protein product: CAITPGTPYEAFF.

The chain joins TRBV6-6 to TRBJ1-2; D unclear. From germline, CDR1 is MNHNY and CDR2 SVGAGI (reference sequence). V shed 4 bases and J shed 4 bases, with 16 bases lying between them. The CDR3 runs 15 residues. This CDR3 is CASSLGREPSYGYTF. The CDR3 bases are TGTGCCAGCAGTTTAGGACGGGAGCCGAGCTATGGCTACACCTTC.

As for this clone: The junction departs from germline at one end; a sequencing error may be responsible. The V and J genes are TRBV7-7 and TRBJ2-3, with unresolved D. From germline, CDR1 is SSHAT and CDR2 FNYEAQ (reference sequence). The CDR3 is 14 residues long. Written as DNA, the CDR3 is TGTGCTAGCAGCTTTAGTGCTAGCACAGATACGCAGTATTTT. This sequence encodes CASSFSASTDTQYF. Supplemented by reference TRBV7-7 and TRBJ2-3, the full variable domain reads GAGVSQSPRYKVTKRGQDVTLRCDPISSHATLYWYQQALGQGPEFLTYFNYEAQPDKSGLPSDRFSAERPEGSISTLTIQRTEQRDSAMYRCASSFSASTDTQYFGPGTRLTVL.

This sequence joins TRBV5-1 and TRBJ2-4; TRBD1 might be the D (6 bases). Germline assignment: CDR1 SGHRS and CDR2 YFSETQ. V lost 3 bases, J lost 9 bases, and 16 bases lay in between. This CDR3 spans 14 amino acids. Here the CDR3 reads CASSSDLGGTIQYF. CDR3 nucleotide sequence: TGCGCCAGCAGCTCGGATCTAGGGGGAACCATTCAGTACTTC.

This chain joins TRBV3-1 (or the pseudogene TRBV3-2) and TRBJ2-4; a weak D match, TRBD2 (5 bases). The CDR3 sequence is 16 residues long. V lost 1 base and J lost 0, with 10 bases in between. The germline CDR1 and CDR2 sequences are LGHDT and YNNKEL (reference sequence). The CDR3 loop reads CASSQVSRGAKNIQYF. As DNA, the CDR3 is TGTGCCAGCAGCCAAGTCTCCCGGGGAGCCAAAAACATTCAGTACTTC.

In regard to this clone: Its ends do not fully match the called genes, so a read error is possible. The rearrangement links TRBV6-2 or TRBV6-3 to TRBJ2-1; the D gene is possibly TRBD1 (6 bases). The CDR3 is made up of 13 amino acids. Germline lookup yields CDR1 MNHEY and CDR2 SVGEGT. In nucleotides, the CDR3 is TGTGCCAGCAGTTACTCCAGAGGGGGTGAGATGCTCTTC. Amino acids: CASSYSRGGEMLF.

V usage is TRBV27 and J usage is TRBJ1-1; the D gene is possibly TRBD1 (6 bases). This CDR3 has 15 residues. Trimming removed 3 bases at V and 1 base at J, with 12 bases between. CDR1 MNHEY and CDR2 SMNVEV come from the germline V gene (reference sequence). The CDR3 protein is CASSLSGTTNTEAFF. The CDR3 bases are TGTGCCAGCAGTTTGTCCGGGACAACGAACACTGAAGCTTTCTTT.

This clone was seen only a few times. The V and J genes are TRBV5-1 and TRBJ2-5, with TRBD1 matching over 9 bases. Germline CDR1 and CDR2: SGHRS and YFSETQ. This CDR3 has 17 residues. V lost 2 bases and J lost 2; bases outside the gene matches: 10. This chain's CDR3 is CASSLNPGQGTQETQYF. DNA for the CDR3: TGCGCCAGCAGCTTAAACCCGGGACAGGGCACACAAGAGACCCAGTACTTC.

The J gene is TRBJ1-4, the V gene TRBV2; TRBD1 matches 8 bases. Germline lookup yields CDR1 SNHLY and CDR2 FYNNEI. After removal of 11 bases from V and 7 bases from J, the junction contained 9 bases not matched to a gene. This CDR3 is built from 13 residues. Here the CDR3 reads CAFEGQAREKLFF. The CDR3 nucleotides are TGTGCCTTCGAGGGACAGGCCCGTGAAAAACTGTTTTTT.